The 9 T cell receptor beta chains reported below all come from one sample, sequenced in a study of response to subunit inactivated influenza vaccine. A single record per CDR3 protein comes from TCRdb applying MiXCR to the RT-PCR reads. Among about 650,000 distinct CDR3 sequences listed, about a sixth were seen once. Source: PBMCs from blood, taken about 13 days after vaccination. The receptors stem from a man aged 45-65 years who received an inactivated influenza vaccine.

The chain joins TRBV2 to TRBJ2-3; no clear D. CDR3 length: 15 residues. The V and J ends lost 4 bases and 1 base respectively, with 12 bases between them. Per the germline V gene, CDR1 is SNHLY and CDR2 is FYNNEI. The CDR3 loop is CASSVRNPGTDTQYF. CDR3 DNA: TGTGCCAGCAGTGTCCGTAACCCGGGCACAGATACGCAGTATTTT.

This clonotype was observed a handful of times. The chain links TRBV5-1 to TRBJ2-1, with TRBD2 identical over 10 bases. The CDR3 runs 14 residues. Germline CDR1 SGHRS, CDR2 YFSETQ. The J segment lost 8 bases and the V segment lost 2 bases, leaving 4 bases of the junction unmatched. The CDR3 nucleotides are TGCGCCAGCAGCTTCAGCGGGAGGGCACATGAGCAGTTCTTC. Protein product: CASSFSGRAHEQFF.

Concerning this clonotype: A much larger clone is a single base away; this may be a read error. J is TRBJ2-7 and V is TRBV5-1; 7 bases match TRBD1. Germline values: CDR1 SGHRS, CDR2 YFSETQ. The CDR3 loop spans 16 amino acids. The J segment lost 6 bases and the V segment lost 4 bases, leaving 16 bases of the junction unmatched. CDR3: CASSALRDRMASEQYF. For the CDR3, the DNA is TGCGCCAGCAGCGCCCTACGGGACAGAATGGCCTCCGAGCAGTACTTC.

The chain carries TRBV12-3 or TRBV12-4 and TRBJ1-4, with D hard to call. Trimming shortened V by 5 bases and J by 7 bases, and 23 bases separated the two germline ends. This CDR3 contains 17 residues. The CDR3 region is CASSPPAGSLVGEKLFF. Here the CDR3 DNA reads TGTGCCAGCAGTCCACCGGCCGGGAGCCTCGTAGGTGAAAAACTGTTTTTT.

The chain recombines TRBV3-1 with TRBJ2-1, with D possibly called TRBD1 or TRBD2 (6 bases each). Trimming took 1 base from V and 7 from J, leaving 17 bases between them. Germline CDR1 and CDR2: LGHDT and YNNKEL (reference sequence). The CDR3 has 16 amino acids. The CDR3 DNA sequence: TGTGCCAGCAGCCAAGTTTATGGGGGGCGCCGTAATGAGCAGTTCTTC. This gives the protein CASSQVYGGRRNEQFF.

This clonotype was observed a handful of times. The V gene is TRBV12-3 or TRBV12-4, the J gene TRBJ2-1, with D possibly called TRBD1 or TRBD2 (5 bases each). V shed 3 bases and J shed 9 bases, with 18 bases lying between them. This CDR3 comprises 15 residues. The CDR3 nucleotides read TGTGCCAGCAGTTTTTCGGGACCAAGGGCGGGTGAGCAGTTCTTC. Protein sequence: CASSFSGPRAGEQFF.

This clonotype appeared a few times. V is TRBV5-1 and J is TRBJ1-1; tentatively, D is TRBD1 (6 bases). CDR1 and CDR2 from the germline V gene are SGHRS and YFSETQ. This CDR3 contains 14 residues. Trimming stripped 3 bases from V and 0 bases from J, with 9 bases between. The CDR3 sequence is CASSSGDMNTEAFF. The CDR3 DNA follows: TGCGCCAGCAGCTCGGGGGACATGAACACTGAAGCTTTCTTT.

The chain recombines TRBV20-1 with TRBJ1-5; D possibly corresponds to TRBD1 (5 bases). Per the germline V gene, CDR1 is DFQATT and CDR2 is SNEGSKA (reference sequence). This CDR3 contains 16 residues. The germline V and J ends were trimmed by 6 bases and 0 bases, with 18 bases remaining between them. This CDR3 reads CSAQGRREDSNQPQHF. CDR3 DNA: TGCAGTGCCCAGGGAAGGCGGGAGGATAGCAATCAGCCCCAGCATTTT.

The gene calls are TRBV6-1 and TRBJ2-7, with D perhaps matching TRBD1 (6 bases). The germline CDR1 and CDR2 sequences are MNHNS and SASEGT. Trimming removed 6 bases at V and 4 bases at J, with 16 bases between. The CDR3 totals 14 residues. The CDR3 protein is CASRAGVRLYEQYF. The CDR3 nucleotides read TGTGCCAGCAGGGCAGGGGTGAGGTTATACGAGCAGTACTTC.